This entry lists 7 T cell receptor beta chains sequenced from one sample in a study of human T cells and chemical hapten exposure. MiXCR, run by TCRdb on the RACE reads, gives a single entry per CDR3 protein. The top ten hold about 1.4% of the sample, which has 74,000 or so distinct CDR3 sequences, approximately 10% seen once. Time point reported: patch test 1, 2 weeks after DPC sensitization. Treatment in this sample: therapeutic diphenylcyclopropenone sensitization with weekly scalp DPC. The specimen was whole blood, collected in connection with sensitization to the hapten diphenylcyclopropenone (DPC). These receptors were taken from a woman in her 50s with alopecia areata. Some clones in this sample may be carry-over from other donors' samples.

The V gene is TRBV24-1, the J gene TRBJ2-1; 12 bases are shared with TRBD2. Per germline, CDR1 KGHDR and CDR2 SFDVKD. Losses at the gene ends were 1 base for V and 8 bases for J; bases not matched to a gene: 5. The CDR3 runs to 16 residues. CDR3 DNA: TGTGCCACCAGTGATTTAAGGACTAGCGGGAACGATGAGCAGTTCTTC. Its protein is CATSDLRTSGNDEQFF.

This clonotype has a handful of counts. The chain recombines TRBV7-9 with TRBJ1-6; possibly TRBD1 for D (6 bases). Per the germline V gene, CDR1 is SEHNR and CDR2 is FQNEAQ (reference sequence). The V gene lost 3 bases and the J gene lost 9 bases, with 12 bases spanning the gap. CDR3 length equals 14 residues. In DNA, the CDR3 is TGTGCCAGCAGCTTCCAGGGGATGAGTTCACCCCTCCACTTT. Its protein product is CASSFQGMSSPLHF.

This clonotype was picked up a small number of times. The chain couples TRBV3-1 to TRBJ2-1; 7 bases are a match to TRBD1. The CDR3 is 15 amino acids. Per germline, CDR1 LGHDT and CDR2 YNNKEL (reference sequence). The J segment lost 4 bases and the V segment lost 4 bases, leaving 7 bases of the junction unmatched. CDR3: CASSPTGLPYNEQFF. The CDR3 DNA is TGTGCCAGCAGCCCGACAGGGTTACCTTACAATGAGCAGTTCTTC.

The sample holds many counts of this clonotype. The chain has TRBV11-2 and TRBJ1-1; D may be TRBD1 (5 bases). Trimming removed 3 bases at V and 6 bases at J, with 11 bases between. Germline V gene sequence: CDR1 SGHAT, CDR2 FQNNGV. The CDR3 totals 13 residues. CDR3: CASSLLGAAEAFF. CDR3 sequence (DNA): TGTGCCAGCAGCTTGCTAGGGGCGGCTGAAGCTTTCTTT.

The chain couples TRBV12-2 to TRBJ2-3; the table's D call of TRBD1 was not tested on the DNA. TRBV12-2 is listed as a pseudogene. The CDR3 totals 17 residues. CDR3 nucleotide sequence: TGTGCAAGTCCACTGGACAGGGGCGCGGAGGGCACAGATACGCAGTATTTT. It translates to CASPLDRGAEGTDTQYF.

In its sample, this clonotype was seen many times. V is TRBV20-1 and J is TRBJ2-7, with 15 bases matching TRBD2. This CDR3 has 14 amino acids. V lost 6 bases, J lost 4 bases, and 4 bases stayed unmatched. Germline-derived CDR1 and CDR2 are DFQATT and SNEGSKA (reference sequence). The CDR3 DNA sequence: TGCAGTGCCCTGGGACTAGCGGGAGGATACGAGCAGTACTTC. This encodes CSALGLAGGYEQYF.

This clonotype has only a few counts. The chain has TRBV4-2 and TRBJ2-1; 9 bases map to TRBD2. Germline V CDR1 and CDR2: LGHNA, YNFKEQ. With V trimmed by 0 bases and J by 0 bases, 6 bases remained unmatched. The CDR3 runs to 18 residues. CDR3 in DNA: TGTGCCAGCAGCCAAGAAACCGTAGCGGGGGCCTCCTACAATGAGCAGTTCTTC. Residues: CASSQETVAGASYNEQFF.